The 17 T cell receptor beta chains in this list originate from one sample, sequenced in a study of T cell responses to AZD1222 COVID-19 vaccine. Clones were read by immunoSEQ multiplex PCR, and TCRdb kept only the in-frame ones, dropping some. The sample holds about 130,000 clones; roughly nine tenths are singletons and the top ten take 9.5%. Sample: peripheral blood, taken 28 days after the second AZD1222 dose. Receptors originate from an adult who received the AZD1222 COVID-19 vaccine.

The CDR3 here is CASKPASWGHEQYF. In DNA, the CDR3 is TGTGCCAGCAAGCCAGCTTCTTGGGGTCACGAGCAGTACTTC. The V and J genes are TRBV9 and TRBJ2-7; D call uncertain. Germline V gene data show CDR1 as SGDLS and CDR2 as YYNGEE. V dropped 6 bases and J dropped 5 bases, with 18 bases sitting between them. CDR3 size: 14 residues. Supplemented by reference TRBV9 and TRBJ2-7, the full variable domain reads DSGVTQTPKHLITATGQRVTLRCSPRSGDLSVYWYQQSLDQGLQFLIQYYNGEERAKGNILERFSAQQFPDLHSELNLSSLELGDSALYFCASKPASWGHEQYFGPGTRLTVT.

This sequence joins TRBV30 and TRBJ1-5, with D perhaps TRBD1 (5 bases). Per germline, CDR1 GTSNPN and CDR2 SVGIG (reference sequence). The CDR3 covers 13 residues. V lost 5 bases and J 7 bases, leaving 15 bases between the germline ends. CDR3 nucleotides: TGTGCCTGGGGGACTCCCGGGCGGCAGCCCCAGCATTTT. Protein: CAWGTPGRQPQHF.

This chain uses TRBV2 with TRBJ1-4; D gene ambiguous. Trimming shortened V by 6 bases and J by 2 bases, and 13 bases separated the two germline ends. The CDR3 contains 15 residues. Germline V gene data show CDR1 as SNHLY and CDR2 as FYNNEI. The CDR3 coding sequence is TGTGCCAGCAGGAGGACGGACCAGACTAATGAAAAACTGTTTTTT. This encodes CASRRTDQTNEKLFF.

The chain is built from TRBV19 and TRBJ2-3, with TRBD1 identical over 9 bases. In germline, CDR1 is LNHDA, CDR2 SQIVND (reference sequence). The V gene end was trimmed by 4 bases and the J gene end by 6 bases; junction bases not matched to a gene: 5. This CDR3 has 14 residues. CDR3 DNA sequence: TGTGCCAGTAGTAACACAGGGGGCCGGGATACGCAGTATTTT. Translating it yields CASSNTGGRDTQYF.

This clone was picked up one time. The chain joins TRBV18 to TRBJ1-1, with 9 bases matching TRBD1. This CDR3 has 13 residues. The J segment lost 8 bases and the V segment lost 5 bases, leaving 6 bases of the junction unmatched. CDR1 and CDR2 from the germline V gene are KGHSH and LQKENI. CDR3 in DNA: TGTGCCAGCTCAGACAACAGGGGGCAAGAAGCTTTCTTT. Amino acids: CASSDNRGQEAFF. Full variable domain (remainder filled in from reference TRBV18 and TRBJ1-1): NAGVMQNPRHLVRRRGQEARLRCSPMKGHSHVYWYRQLPEEGLKFMVYLQKENIIDESGMPKERFSAEFPKEGPSILRIQQVVRGDSAAYFCASSDNRGQEAFFGQGTRLTVV.

This chain connects TRBV30 to TRBJ1-4; D perhaps matches TRBD1 (6 bases). The germline V gene has CDR1 GTSNPN and CDR2 SVGIG (reference sequence). Trimming left V 7 bases short and J 5 bases short, with 14 bases between. This CDR3 spans 13 amino acids. CDR3 in amino acids: CAFQGLGNEKLFF. DNA for the CDR3: TGTGCCTTCCAGGGGCTGGGAAATGAAAAACTGTTTTTT. The full variable domain, with the rest looked up from reference TRBV30 and TRBJ1-4, is SQTIHQWPATLVQPVGSPLSLECTVEGTSNPNLYWYRQAAGRGLQLLFYSVGIGQISSEVPQNLSASRPQDRQFILSSKKLLLSDSGFYLCAFQGLGNEKLFFGSGTQLSVL.

This rearrangement joins TRBV19 to TRBJ1-5; 9 positions agree with TRBD1. Germline trimming cut 3 bases from V and 6 bases from J; bases unmatched to any gene: 3. Germline V gene lookup returns CDR1 LNHDA and CDR2 SQIVND (reference sequence). This CDR3 is built from 14 residues. The CDR3 sequence: CASSMTGGGQPQHF. CDR3 DNA sequence: TGTGCCAGTAGTATGACAGGGGGAGGTCAGCCCCAGCATTTT.

The V call is TRBV27, the J call TRBJ1-2, with D hard to call. The CDR3 has 15 amino acids. CDR1 is MNHEY and CDR2 is SMNVEV in the germline V gene (reference sequence). V was shortened by 0 bases and J by 6 bases, with 14 bases between the two germline ends. CDR3 amino acids: CASSLSPQDVDGYTF. CDR3 bases: TGTGCCAGCAGTTTATCCCCGCAAGATGTAGATGGCTACACCTTC.

The chain has TRBV7-6 and TRBJ1-2, with D tentatively TRBD1 (5 bases). This CDR3 has 10 amino acids. Trimming stripped 7 bases from V and 8 bases from J, with 8 bases between. Germline V gene sequence: CDR1 SGHVS, CDR2 FNYEAQ. CDR3 DNA sequence: TGTGCCAGCAAGGGGCTCGGCTACACCTTC. The encoded protein is CASKGLGYTF.

This clone is classed as medium-sized. The chain uses TRBV2 and TRBJ2-1; D perhaps matches TRBD2 (5 bases). There are 14 residues in the CDR3. The germline CDR1 and CDR2 sequences are SNHLY and FYNNEI. V lost 4 bases and J 0 bases, leaving 7 bases between the germline ends. This CDR3 is CASSVGSSYNEQFF. DNA for the CDR3: TGTGCCAGCAGTGTAGGGAGCTCCTACAATGAGCAGTTCTTC. Full variable domain (rest looked up from reference TRBV2 and TRBJ2-1): EPEVTQTPSHQVTQMGQEVILRCVPISNHLYFYWYRQILGQKVEFLVSFYNNEISEKSEIFDDQFSVERPDGSNFTLKIRSTKLEDSAMYFCASSVGSSYNEQFFGPGTRLTVL.

The V and J genes are TRBV18 and TRBJ2-1; no definite D call. The CDR3 contains 12 residues. Germline V gives CDR1 KGHSH, CDR2 LQKENI. V was shortened by 3 bases and J by 9 bases, with 9 bases between the two germline ends. The chain's CDR3 is CASSPAGTEQFF. CDR3 nucleotide sequence: TGTGCCAGCTCACCGGCCGGTACTGAGCAGTTCTTC.

J is TRBJ2-3 and V is TRBV6-5, with a weak D call TRBD1 (5 bases). Germline V gene lookup returns CDR1 MNHEY and CDR2 SVGAGI. Trimming stripped 3 bases from V and 0 bases from J, with 10 bases between. This CDR3 spans 15 amino acids. For the CDR3, the DNA is TGTGCCAGCAGTTATGGGGCACCCAGCACAGATACGCAGTATTTT. Translated, it gives CASSYGAPSTDTQYF.

The rearrangement uses TRBV19 and TRBJ2-1; D call uncertain. Germline CDR1 reads LNHDA; CDR2 reads SQIVND (reference sequence). The CDR3 totals 16 residues. Trimming shortened V by 4 bases and J by 0 bases, and 13 bases separated the two germline ends. CDR3 in amino acids: CASSSLDGSSYNEQFF. The CDR3, as DNA: TGTGCCAGTAGTAGCCTCGACGGATCCTCCTACAATGAGCAGTTCTTC. Looking up the rest from reference TRBV19 and TRBJ2-1 gives the full variable domain: DGGITQSPKYLFRKEGQNVTLSCEQNLNHDAMYWYRQDPGQGLRLIYYSQIVNDFQKGDIAEGYSVSREKKESFPLTVTSAQKNPTAFYLCASSSLDGSSYNEQFFGPGTRLTVL.

The chain is built from TRBV12-3 or TRBV12-4 and TRBJ1-6, with D uncertain. The CDR3 is made up of 13 amino acids. Trimming shortened V by 2 bases and J by 10 bases, and 9 bases separated the two germline ends. CDR3 DNA: TGTGCCAGCAGTTTACCCCCAGGATCACCCCTCCACTTT. Translated, it gives CASSLPPGSPLHF.

This clone has more than one count but fewer than ten. The J gene is TRBJ2-3, the V gene TRBV10-1, with D uncertain. The CDR3 length is 16 residues. The V end lost 3 bases, the J end lost 0 bases, and 13 bases lay between the germline ends. Germline lookup yields CDR1 WNHNN and CDR2 SYGVQD (reference sequence). CDR3 protein: CASSDPSASSTDTQYF. The CDR3 DNA follows: TGCGCCAGCAGTGACCCATCGGCATCTAGCACAGATACGCAGTATTTT.

This rearrangement joins TRBV7-9 to TRBJ2-4; D is possibly TRBD2 (7 bases). CDR3 size: 17 residues. Looked up from germline, CDR1 is SEHNR and CDR2 is FQNEAQ (reference sequence). Trimming took off 1 base at V and 4 bases at J, with 17 bases between the two ends. CDR3 amino acids: CASSLGWGRGMKNIQYF. CDR3 bases: TGTGCCAGCAGCTTAGGTTGGGGGCGGGGGATGAAAAACATTCAGTACTTC.

J is TRBJ1-4 and V is TRBV7-8, with TRBD1 matching 8 bases. After removal of 5 bases from V and 7 bases from J, the junction contained 12 bases not matched to a gene. Per germline, CDR1 SGHVS and CDR2 FQNEAQ. CDR3 size: 16 residues. The CDR3 sequence: CASSSRTGFDSEKLFF. CDR3 DNA sequence: TGTGCCAGCAGCAGCAGGACAGGGTTCGATAGTGAAAAACTGTTTTTT. The whole variable domain, filled in from reference TRBV7-8 and TRBJ1-4, reads GAGVSQSPRYKVAKRGQDVALRCDPISGHVSLFWYQQALGQGPEFLTYFQNEAQLDKSGLPSDRFFAERPEGSVSTLKIQRTQQEDSAVYLCASSSRTGFDSEKLFFGSGTQLSVL.